The 14 T cell receptor beta chains below all came from one sample that was sequenced in a study of regulatory T cells in long-lasting Graves disease. As to time point: newly diagnosed GD, antithyroid drugs for less than 3 months. Extracted PBMC RNA gave rise to the TCR library. Investigators prepared the TCR beta libraries by applying iRepertoire HTBI primers and Arm-PCR of CDR3 regions. TCRdb re-derived calls from the multiplex PCR reads in MiXCR, one entry per CDR3 protein. The sample contains about 400,000 distinct CDR3 sequences, about 15% of which appear only once. The sample was also linked to a second study, of T cells in Graves' hyperthyroidism and ophthalmopathy.

Sequenced material: peripheral blood mononuclear cells (PBMCs), taken at new diagnosis, from a patient treated with antithyroid drugs. The receptors originated from a woman between 40 and 50 years old with Graves disease.

As concerns this clonotype: A much larger clone sits a single nucleotide away, making a read error possible. The V and J genes are TRBV7-2 and TRBJ2-7; D might be TRBD2 (6 bases). This CDR3 has 14 amino acids. Germline assignment: CDR1 SGHTA and CDR2 FQGNSA. V lost 3 bases, J lost 6 bases, and 15 bases lay in between. CDR3 coding DNA: TGTGCCAGCAGCTTGACTTACTTGGGAGGCGAGCAGTACTTC. Protein product: CASSLTYLGGEQYF.

This clonotype occurred many times. A read error may produce the germline difference seen at one junction end. The rearrangement links TRBV7-7 to TRBJ1-5; D remains unclear. This CDR3 spans 17 amino acids. Germline V gene data show CDR1 as SSHAT and CDR2 as FNYEAQ (reference sequence). The CDR3 DNA reads TGTGCTAGCAGCTTAAGGCGACGTGGGCTTAGCAATCAGCCCCAGCATTTT. Translation: CASSLRRRGLSNQPQHF.

This clonotype was picked up many times. This chain joins TRBV11-2 and TRBJ2-1; tentatively, D is TRBD1 (7 bases). Germline CDR1 and CDR2: SGHAT and FQNNGV. V dropped 5 bases and J dropped 9 bases, with 14 bases sitting between them. This CDR3 contains 13 residues. DNA of the CDR3: TGTGCCAGCAGCCCGCAGGGGGGCCTTGAGCAGTTCTTC. It translates to CASSPQGGLEQFF.

This clonotype has just a few counts. The genes are TRBV28 and TRBJ2-5; D gene unclear. Germline values: CDR1 MDHEN, CDR2 SYDVKM. The CDR3 length is 15 residues. V was cut by 7 bases and J by 5 bases, with 20 bases left in between. CDR3 nucleotides: TGTGCCAGCACAGGCGGCGAAACCGCTCTCGAGACCCAGTACTTC. Protein product: CASTGGETALETQYF. The full variable domain, completed using reference TRBV28 and TRBJ2-5, is DVKVTQSSRYLVKRTGEKVFLECVQDMDHENMFWYRQDPGLGLRLIYFSYDVKMKEKGDIPEGYSVSREKKERFSLILESASTNQTSMYLCASTGGETALETQYFGPGTRLLVL.

This clonotype has only a few counts. The chain links TRBV4-1 to TRBJ2-3, with D possibly being TRBD2 (5 bases). Trimming removed 2 bases from V and 2 bases from J, with 8 bases in between. The CDR3 length is 14 residues. The V gene's germline CDR1 is MGHRA and CDR2 YSYEKL. CDR3 in DNA: TGCGCCAGCAGCCAATCGGGAAACACAGATACGCAGTATTTT. Its protein is CASSQSGNTDTQYF.

This clonotype occurred many times. This sequence joins TRBV4-1 and TRBJ1-2; D ambiguous. The CDR3 loop spans 12 amino acids. Trimming removed 0 bases at V and 8 bases at J, with 7 bases between. CDR1 is MGHRA, CDR2 YSYEKL, per germline. The CDR3 DNA follows: TGCGCCAGCAGCCAAGATGGGCGGGGCTACACCTTC. Translation: CASSQDGRGYTF.

A few counts support this clonotype. This chain connects TRBV14 to TRBJ2-2, with TRBD2 as a possible D gene (5 bases). V dropped 0 bases and J dropped 5 bases, with 13 bases sitting between them. CDR3 size: 16 residues. In germline, CDR1 is SGHDN, CDR2 FVKESK. Written as DNA, the CDR3 is TGTGCCAGCAGCCAAGATGAGGGAAGGGCGACCGGGGAGCTGTTTTTT. Amino acids: CASSQDEGRATGELFF. Combining the CDR3 with reference TRBV14 and TRBJ2-2 gives the whole variable domain EAGVTQFPSHSVIEKGQTVTLRCDPISGHDNLYWYRRVMGKEIKFLLHFVKESKQDESGMPNNRFLAERTGGTYSTLKVQPAELEDSGVYFCASSQDEGRATGELFFGEGSRLTVL.

This clonotype was detected ten times or more. The V call is TRBV12-3 or TRBV12-4, the J call TRBJ2-2; TRBD1 might be the D (5 bases). There are 17 residues in the CDR3. The V end lost 1 base, the J end lost 4 bases, and 16 bases lay between the germline ends. The CDR3 loop is CASSLVAGQGLTGELFF. The DNA for the CDR3 is TGTGCCAGCAGTTTAGTGGCCGGGCAGGGCCTCACCGGGGAGCTGTTTTTT.

This clonotype was recorded a few times. The chain joins TRBV30 to TRBJ2-2, with D unresolved. The V end lost 4 bases, the J end lost 5 bases, and 8 bases lay between the germline ends. The CDR3 consists of 12 residues. Germline CDR1 GTSNPN, CDR2 SVGIG (reference sequence). CDR3 coding DNA: TGTGCCTGGATAGCCGGAACCGGGGAGCTGTTTTTT. Translation: CAWIAGTGELFF.

This clonotype has a handful of counts. The V call is TRBV10-3, the J call TRBJ1-6, with D hard to call. This CDR3 is built from 14 residues. V was cut by 3 bases and J by 4 bases, with 7 bases left in between. CDR1 and CDR2 from the germline V gene are ENHRY and SYGVKD. CDR3 DNA: TGTGCCATCAGTGACGACCGTTATAATTCACCCCTCCACTTT. It codes for CAISDDRYNSPLHF.

This clonotype was recorded many times. The chain carries TRBV11-2 and TRBJ2-5; 9 bases map to TRBD2. V trimming: 5 bases; J trimming: 4 bases; junction bases outside the gene matches: 8. CDR3 length: 15 residues. Germline V gene lookup returns CDR1 SGHAT and CDR2 FQNNGV. The CDR3: CASSPLAGERETQYF. DNA of the CDR3: TGTGCCAGCAGCCCCTTAGCGGGAGAAAGAGAGACCCAGTACTTC.

This chain joins TRBV29-1 and TRBJ1-5, with TRBD1 matching 7 bases. The CDR3 has 14 residues. The ends lost 6 bases at V and 5 bases at J; junction bases unmatched: 10. Germline V gene lookup returns CDR1 SQVTM and CDR2 ANQGSEA. The CDR3 DNA is TGCAGCGTGGCCGCCGGGACAGAGGATCAGCCCCAGCATTTT. It encodes CSVAAGTEDQPQHF.

This clonotype was counted at least ten times. This chain joins TRBV7-8 and TRBJ1-1; 8 positions match TRBD1. The CDR3 totals 11 residues. From germline, CDR1 is SGHVS and CDR2 FQNEAQ. Trimming cost V 5 bases and J 12 bases; bases outside gene matches: 5. As DNA, the CDR3 is TGTGCCAGCAGCACGGACAGGGCAACTTTCTTT. Translated: CASSTDRATFF. Complete variable domain (other parts from reference TRBV7-8 and TRBJ1-1): GAGVSQSPRYKVAKRGQDVALRCDPISGHVSLFWYQQALGQGPEFLTYFQNEAQLDKSGLPSDRFFAERPEGSVSTLKIQRTQQEDSAVYLCASSTDRATFFGQGTRLTVV.

This clonotype was observed many times. V and J are TRBV30 and TRBJ2-1; D gene ambiguous. V lost 0 bases and J lost 9, with 9 bases in between. CDR1 is GTSNPN and CDR2 is SVGIG in the germline V gene (reference sequence). The length of the CDR3 is 12 residues. CDR3 sequence (DNA): TGTGCCTGGAGTGTCGATTTTGGTGAGCAGTTCTTC. It encodes CAWSVDFGEQFF. Supplemented by reference TRBV30 and TRBJ2-1, the full variable domain reads SQTIHQWPATLVQPVGSPLSLECTVEGTSNPNLYWYRQAAGRGLQLLFYSVGIGQISSEVPQNLSASRPQDRQFILSSKKLLLSDSGFYLCAWSVDFGEQFFGPGTRLTVL.